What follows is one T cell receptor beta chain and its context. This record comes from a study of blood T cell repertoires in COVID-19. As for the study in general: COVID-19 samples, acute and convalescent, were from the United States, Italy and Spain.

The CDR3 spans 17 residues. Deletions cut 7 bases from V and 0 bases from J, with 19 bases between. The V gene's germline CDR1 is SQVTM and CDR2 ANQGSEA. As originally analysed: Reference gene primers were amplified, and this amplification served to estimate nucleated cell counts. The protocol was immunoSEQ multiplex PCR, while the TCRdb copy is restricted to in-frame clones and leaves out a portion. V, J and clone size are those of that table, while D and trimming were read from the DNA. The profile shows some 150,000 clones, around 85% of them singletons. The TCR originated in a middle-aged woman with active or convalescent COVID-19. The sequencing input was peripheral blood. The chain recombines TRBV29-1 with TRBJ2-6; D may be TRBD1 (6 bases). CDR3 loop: CSAFGLGTSSGANVLTF. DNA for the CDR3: TGCAGCGCTTTCGGGCTCGGGACAAGCTCTGGGGCCAACGTCCTGACTTTC. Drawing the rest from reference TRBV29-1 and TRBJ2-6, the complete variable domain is SAVISQKPSRDICQRGTSLTIQCQVDSQVTMMFWYRQQPGQSLTLIATANQGSEATYESGFVIDKFPISRPNLTFSTLTVSNMSPEDSSIYLCSAFGLGTSSGANVLTFGAGSRLTVL.